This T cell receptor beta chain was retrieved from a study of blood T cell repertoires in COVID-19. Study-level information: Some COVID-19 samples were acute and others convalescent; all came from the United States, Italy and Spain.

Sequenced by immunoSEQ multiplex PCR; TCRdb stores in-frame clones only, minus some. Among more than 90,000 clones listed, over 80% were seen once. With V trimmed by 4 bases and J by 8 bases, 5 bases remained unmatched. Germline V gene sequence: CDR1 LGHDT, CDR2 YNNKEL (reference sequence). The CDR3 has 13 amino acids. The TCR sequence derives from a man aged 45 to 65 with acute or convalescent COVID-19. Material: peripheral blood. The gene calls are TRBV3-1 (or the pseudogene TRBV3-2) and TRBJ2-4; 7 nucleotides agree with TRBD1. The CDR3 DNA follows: TGTGCCAGCAGCCCATTAGACAGGGACATTCAGTACTTC. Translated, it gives CASSPLDRDIQYF.